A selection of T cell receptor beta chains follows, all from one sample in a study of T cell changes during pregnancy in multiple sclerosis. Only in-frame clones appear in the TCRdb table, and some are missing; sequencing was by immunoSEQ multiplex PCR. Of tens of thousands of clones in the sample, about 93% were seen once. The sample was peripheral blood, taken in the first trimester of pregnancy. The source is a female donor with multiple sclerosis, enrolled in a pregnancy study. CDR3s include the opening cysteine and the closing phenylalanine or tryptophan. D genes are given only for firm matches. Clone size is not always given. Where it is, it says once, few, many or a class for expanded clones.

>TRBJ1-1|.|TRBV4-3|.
CASSQDVNSEAFF
TGCGCCAGCAGCCAAGATGTCAACAGTGAAGCTTTCTTT
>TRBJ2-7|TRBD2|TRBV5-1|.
CASSLVASGAYEQYF
TGCGCCAGCAGCTTGGTGGCTAGCGGAGCATACGAGCAGTACTTC
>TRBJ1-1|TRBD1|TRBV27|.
CASSLYLGQGAEAFF
TGTGCCAGCAGTTTATATTTGGGCCAGGGGGCTGAAGCTTTCTTT
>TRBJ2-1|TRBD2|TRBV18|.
CASSPSVIAGGRTYNEQFF
TGTGCCAGCTCACCAAGCGTCATAGCGGGGGGGCGGACCTACAATGAGCAGTTCTTC
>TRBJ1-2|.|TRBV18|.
CASSQYRADYGYTF
TGTGCCAGCTCACAGTACAGGGCCGACTATGGCTACACCTTC
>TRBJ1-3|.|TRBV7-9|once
CASSLVNPGQNTIYF
TGTGCCAGCAGCTTAGTTAATCCAGGGCAAAACACCATATATTTT
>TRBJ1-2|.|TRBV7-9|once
CASSSGGWDNYF
TGTGCCAGCAGCTCTGGGGGATGGGACAACTACTTC
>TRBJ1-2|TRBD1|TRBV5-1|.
CASSLGTGDGDYGYTF
TGCGCCAGCAGCTTGGGTACAGGGGATGGAGATTATGGCTACACCTTC
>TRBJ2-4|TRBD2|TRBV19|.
CASSLDGSGTSGRAKNIQYF
TGTGCCAGTAGTCTTGATGGCTCCGGGACTAGCGGGAGGGCCAAAAACATTCAGTACTTC
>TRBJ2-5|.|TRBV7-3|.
CASSLIQGTGETQYF
TGTGCCAGCAGCTTAATCCAGGGGACGGGCGAGACCCAGTACTTC
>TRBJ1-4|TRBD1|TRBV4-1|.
CASSDGQGATNEKLFF
TGCGCCAGCAGCGACGGACAGGGGGCAACTAATGAAAAACTGTTTTTT
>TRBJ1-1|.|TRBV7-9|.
CASSREQGDTEAFF
TGTGCCAGCAGCCGAGAACAGGGAGACACTGAAGCTTTCTTT
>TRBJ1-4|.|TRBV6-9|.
CASSELQGRPDLGTNEKLFF
TGTGCCAGCAGTGAGCTACAGGGCCGACCGGACCTGGGGACTAATGAAAAACTGTTTTTT
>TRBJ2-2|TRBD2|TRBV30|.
CAWSLAGGGTGELFF
TGTGCCTGGAGTTTAGCGGGAGGAGGCACCGGGGAGCTGTTTTTT
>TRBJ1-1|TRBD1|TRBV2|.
CATNFDRANTEAFF
TGTGCCACCAATTTCGACAGGGCCAACACTGAAGCTTTCTTT
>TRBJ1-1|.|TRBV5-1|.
CASSLGGNTEAFF
TGCGCCAGCAGCCTGGGAGGGAACACTGAAGCTTTCTTT
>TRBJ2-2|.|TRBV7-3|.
CASSSVNTGELFF
TGTGCCAGCAGCTCGGTGAACACCGGGGAGCTGTTTTTT
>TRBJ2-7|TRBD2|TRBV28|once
CASNSPGLAGGDSYEQYF
TGTGCCAGCAATTCTCCGGGACTAGCGGGAGGGGATTCCTACGAGCAGTACTTC
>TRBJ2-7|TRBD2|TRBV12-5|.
CASGLVVSGGDAYEQYF
TGTGCTAGTGGTTTGGTTGTTAGCGGGGGGGATGCCTACGAGCAGTACTTC
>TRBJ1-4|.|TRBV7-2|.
CASSQGRGREKLFF
TGTGCCAGCAGCCAAGGCAGGGGACGTGAAAAACTGTTTTTT
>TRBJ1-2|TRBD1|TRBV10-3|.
CAISESGDRGNGYTF
TGTGCCATCAGTGAGTCGGGGGACAGGGGGAACGGCTACACCTTC
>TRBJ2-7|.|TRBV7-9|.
CASSPGPGSYEQYF
TGTGCCAGCAGCCCAGGTCCCGGGAGCTACGAGCAGTACTTC
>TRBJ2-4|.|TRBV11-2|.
CASSYRVAKNIQYF
TGTGCCAGCAGTTACAGAGTAGCCAAAAACATTCAGTACTTC
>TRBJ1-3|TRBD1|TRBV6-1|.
CASKRQGVSGNTIYF
TGTGCCAGCAAACGACAGGGGGTATCTGGAAACACCATATATTTT
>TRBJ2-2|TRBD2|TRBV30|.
CAWSVRGKLAGSGELFF
TGTGCCTGGAGTGTACGTGGGAAACTAGCGGGATCCGGGGAGCTGTTTTTT
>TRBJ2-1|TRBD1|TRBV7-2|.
CASSPDRQAYNEQFF
TGTGCCAGCAGCCCGGACAGGCAGGCGTACAATGAGCAGTTCTTC
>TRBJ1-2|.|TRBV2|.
CASPGANYGYTF
TGTGCCAGCCCAGGGGCCAACTATGGCTACACCTTC
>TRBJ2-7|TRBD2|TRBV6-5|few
CASKGTSGSYEQYF
TGTGCCAGCAAGGGTACTAGCGGGTCCTACGAGCAGTACTTC
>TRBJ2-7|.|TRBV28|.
CASSNRREQYF
TGTGCCAGCAGTAATCGTCGGGAGCAGTACTTC
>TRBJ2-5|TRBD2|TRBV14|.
CASSPGPLAGGRETQYF
TGTGCCAGCAGTCCTGGGCCACTAGCGGGAGGTCGAGAGACCCAGTACTTC
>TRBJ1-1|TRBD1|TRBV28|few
CASSLGTGGRWTEAFF
TGTGCCAGCAGTTTAGGTACAGGGGGCAGGTGGACTGAAGCTTTCTTT
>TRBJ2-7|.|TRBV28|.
CASRDTGLQRSSYEQYF
TGTGCCAGCAGGGATACAGGTTTACAGAGGAGCTCCTACGAGCAGTACTTC
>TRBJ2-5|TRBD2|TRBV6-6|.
CASSLWGGRSETQYF
TGTGCCAGCAGCCTGTGGGGCGGGAGATCGGAGACCCAGTACTTC
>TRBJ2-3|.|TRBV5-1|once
CASSSLAGARDTQYF
TGCGCCAGCAGCTCCTTGGCGGGGGCTCGAGATACGCAGTATTTT
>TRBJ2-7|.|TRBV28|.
CASSGGFGEQYF
TGTGCCAGCAGTGGGGGGTTCGGCGAGCAGTACTTC
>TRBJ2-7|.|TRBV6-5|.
CASSYRENSYEQYF
TGTGCCAGCAGTTACAGGGAGAACTCCTACGAGCAGTACTTC
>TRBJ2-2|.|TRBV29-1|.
CSVERRGTGELFF
TGCAGCGTTGAAAGGAGGGGTACCGGGGAGCTGTTTTTT
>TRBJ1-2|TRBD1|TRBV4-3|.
CASSRGQGRSDGYTF
TGCGCCAGCAGCCGAGGACAGGGAAGAAGCGATGGCTACACCTTC
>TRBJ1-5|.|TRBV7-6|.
CASSLGDSQPQHF
TGTGCCAGCAGCTTAGGGGACTCTCAGCCCCAGCATTTT
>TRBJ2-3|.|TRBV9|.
CASSGTTGDTQYF
TGTGCCAGCAGCGGGACGACAGGCGATACGCAGTATTTT
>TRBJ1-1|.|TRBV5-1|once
CASSELLPQTGLTEAFF
TGCGCCAGCAGCGAGCTATTGCCCCAGACAGGACTCACTGAAGCTTTCTTT
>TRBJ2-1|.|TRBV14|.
CASSQDDSPPTIYNEQFF
TGTGCCAGCAGCCAAGATGACTCCCCCCCGACTATCTACAATGAGCAGTTCTTC
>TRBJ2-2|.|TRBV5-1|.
CASSLAGQTNTGELFF
TGCGCCAGCAGCTTGGCTGGACAAACGAACACCGGGGAGCTGTTTTTT
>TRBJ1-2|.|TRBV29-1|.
CSVVSGYTF
TGCAGCGTTGTGAGTGGCTACACCTTC
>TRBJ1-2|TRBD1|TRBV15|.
CATSTGTGGNYGYTF
TGTGCCACCAGCACCGGGACAGGAGGGAACTATGGCTACACCTTC
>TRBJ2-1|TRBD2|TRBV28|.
CASSTSGPYNEQFF
TGTGCCAGCAGTACTAGCGGCCCCTACAATGAGCAGTTCTTC
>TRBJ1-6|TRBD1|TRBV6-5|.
CASSYLRQGGSPLHF
TGTGCCAGCAGTTACCTTCGACAGGGTGGGTCACCCCTCCACTTT
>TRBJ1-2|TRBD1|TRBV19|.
CASTRTGEVGYTF
TGTGCCAGTACCAGGACAGGGGAGGTGGGCTACACCTTC
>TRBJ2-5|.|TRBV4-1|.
CASSQGDWGGEETQYF
TGCGCCAGCAGCCAAGGGGACTGGGGCGGGGAAGAGACCCAGTACTTC
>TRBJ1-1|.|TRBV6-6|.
CASSSRGIGTEAFF
TGTGCCAGCAGTTCTCGGGGAATTGGAACTGAAGCTTTCTTT
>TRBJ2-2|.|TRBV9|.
CASSAPNAGGTGELFF
TGTGCCAGCAGCGCCCCGAATGCGGGTGGAACCGGGGAGCTGTTTTTT
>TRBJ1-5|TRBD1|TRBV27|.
CASSPRTGAHQPQHF
TGTGCCAGCAGTCCAAGGACAGGGGCGCATCAGCCCCAGCATTTT
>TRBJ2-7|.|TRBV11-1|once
CASSFWDKSSYEQYF
TGTGCCAGCAGCTTTTGGGACAAGAGCTCCTACGAGCAGTACTTC
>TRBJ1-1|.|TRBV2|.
CASSEGLTGFTEAFF
TGTGCCAGCAGTGAAGGGTTAACAGGGTTCACTGAAGCTTTCTTT
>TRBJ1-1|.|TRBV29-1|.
CSAGEGYEAFF
TGCAGCGCCGGGGAGGGCTACGAAGCTTTCTTT
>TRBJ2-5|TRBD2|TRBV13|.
CASSFIGTSGTQYF
TGTGCCAGCAGCTTCATAGGGACTAGCGGGACCCAGTACTTC
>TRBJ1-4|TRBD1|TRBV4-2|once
CASSHGTGEAEKLFF
TGTGCCAGCAGCCACGGGACAGGGGAGGCTGAAAAACTGTTTTTT